This TCR beta chain derives from a study of T cell responses to AZD1222 COVID-19 vaccine. Findings of the study overall: Clonal diversity was possibly underestimated; the donors were predominantly white British and more often female.

The CDR3 covers 13 residues. Trimming took 3 bases from V and 4 from J, leaving 12 bases between them. Germline V lookup: CDR1 GTSNPN, CDR2 SVGIG (reference sequence). By frequency in the sample, this clone is medium-sized (0.01 to 0.1%). The target antigen is unknown. The data were produced by immunoSEQ multiplex PCR, yet TCRdb's version contains in-frame clones alone and is incomplete. The table records about 110,000 clones, around 84% of them present only once. The source of this sequence is an adult in good health. The rearrangement links TRBV30 to TRBJ1-1; D is unresolved. Sample: peripheral blood, taken on day 0 of AZD1222 vaccination. The DNA for the CDR3 is TGTGCCTGGAGCCCGGGATCCGGCACTGAAGCTTTCTTT. It codes for CAWSPGSGTEAFF.